Below are 14 T cell receptor beta chains sequenced from a single sample in a study of OX40 agonist ivuxolimab in advanced cancers. TCRdb keeps only in-frame clones here, not all; method: immunoSEQ multiplex PCR. The data contain 70,000 to 75,000 clones, more than 65% of them singletons. The specimen was CD4+ or CD8+ T cells sorted from blood, collected in a trial of the OX40 agonist ivuxolimab. Receptor source: an adult with an advanced solid tumor such as melanoma, head and neck, liver or kidney cancer.

The chain has TRBV6-6 and TRBJ2-7; 11 nucleotides align to TRBD2. After removal of 0 bases from V and 4 bases from J, the junction contained 2 bases not matched to a gene. The CDR3 extends over 15 amino acids. In germline, CDR1 is MNHNY, CDR2 SVGAGI (reference sequence). CDR3 region: CASSYSTSGAYEQYF. The CDR3 DNA follows: TGTGCCAGCAGTTACTCGACTAGCGGGGCTTACGAGCAGTACTTC.

The chain has TRBV2 and TRBJ2-5, with D unresolved. The V gene's germline CDR1 is SNHLY and CDR2 FYNNEI. The germline V and J ends were trimmed by 10 bases and 9 bases, with 24 bases remaining between them. CDR3 length: 14 residues. DNA for the CDR3: TGTGCCACGATGATCGGGTTGGGTTCGGATTCCCAGTACTTC. It encodes CATMIGLGSDSQYF.

This clone was seen just once. The V gene is TRBV6-6, the J gene TRBJ2-3, with D possibly being TRBD1 or TRBD2 (6 bases each). V was cut by 6 bases and J by 3 bases, with 10 bases left in between. The CDR3 loop spans 13 amino acids. Germline values: CDR1 MNHNY, CDR2 SVGAGI (reference sequence). Here the CDR3 reads CASRKGGTDTQYF. The CDR3 DNA sequence: TGTGCCAGCAGGAAAGGGGGGACAGATACGCAGTATTTT.

This chain uses TRBV18 with TRBJ1-3; 7 bases line up with TRBD1. Per the germline V gene, CDR1 is KGHSH and CDR2 is LQKENI. CDR3 length equals 16 residues. V trimming: 0 bases; J trimming: 3 bases; junction bases outside the gene matches: 5. CDR3 DNA: TGTGCCAGCTCACCACCGCGACAGGGCATTGGAAACACCATATATTTT. It specifies CASSPPRQGIGNTIYF.

The chain recombines TRBV5-1 with TRBJ2-2, with D possibly TRBD2 on 5 matching bases. Trimming pared 2 bases from V and 3 bases from J, leaving 8 bases between. CDR3 length: 14 residues. Germline loops: CDR1 SGHRS, CDR2 YFSETQ. The CDR3: CASSFGDDTGELFF. The CDR3 DNA reads as TGCGCCAGCAGCTTCGGGGATGACACCGGGGAGCTGTTTTTT. Full variable domain (rest looked up from reference TRBV5-1 and TRBJ2-2): KAGVTQTPRYLIKTRGQQVTLSCSPISGHRSVSWYQQTPGQGLQFLFEYFSETQRNKGNFPGRFSGRQFSNSRSEMNVSTLELGDSALYLCASSFGDDTGELFFGEGSRLTVL.

The V and J genes are TRBV7-9 and TRBJ2-7, with TRBD2 matching over 7 bases. V was clipped by 8 bases and J by 2 bases; unmatched bases: 6. Per germline, CDR1 SEHNR and CDR2 FQNEAQ (reference sequence). The CDR3 consists of 13 residues. The CDR3 DNA follows: TGTGCCAGCTCCACCGGGAGGACCTACGAGCAGTACTTC. Protein product: CASSTGRTYEQYF. The full variable domain, with the rest looked up from reference TRBV7-9 and TRBJ2-7, is DTGVSQNPRHKITKRGQNVTFRCDPISEHNRLYWYRQTLGQGPEFLTYFQNEAQLEKSRLLSDRFSAERPKGSFSTLEIQRTEQGDSAMYLCASSTGRTYEQYFGPGTRLTVT.

The table lists this clone with a count of one. The chain carries TRBV15 and TRBJ1-2, with TRBD1 as a possible D gene (6 bases). The CDR3 has 15 amino acids. Germline loops: CDR1 LNHNV, CDR2 YYDKDF (reference sequence). V was pared by 3 bases and J by 1 base, with 12 bases between. CDR3: CATSRRTANNYGYTF. The CDR3 DNA is TGTGCCACCAGCAGGAGGACAGCCAATAACTATGGCTACACCTTC.

This clone was seen only once. Here the CDR3 reads CASSSSWGSGGTYEQYF. The CDR3 DNA follows: TGTGCCAGCAGCTCCTCTTGGGGTAGCGGGGGGACCTACGAGCAGTACTTC. The rearrangement links TRBV11-2 to TRBJ2-7; 10 nucleotides align to TRBD2. J lost 2 bases, V lost 4 bases, and 11 bases had no gene match. CDR3 size: 17 residues. Germline-derived CDR1 and CDR2 are SGHAT and FQNNGV.

The chain uses TRBV11-2 and TRBJ1-5; D is undetermined. V shed 1 base and J shed 7 bases, with 8 bases lying between them. Germline CDR1 and CDR2: SGHAT and FQNNGV. The CDR3 contains 13 residues. The CDR3 sequence is CASSLGKGQPQHF. In DNA form, the CDR3 reads TGTGCCAGCAGCTTAGGGAAGGGACAGCCCCAGCATTTT.

The rearrangement uses TRBV9 and TRBJ2-3; 7 nucleotides match TRBD2. The germline gives CDR1 SGDLS, CDR2 YYNGEE. This CDR3 has 15 amino acids. After removal of 0 bases from V and 0 bases from J, the junction contained 1 base not matched to a gene. The CDR3 bases are TGTGCCAGCAGCGTAGTCGGGGGGAGCACAGATACGCAGTATTTT. The encoded protein is CASSVVGGSTDTQYF.

The CDR3 DNA is TGTGCCAGCAGCCCGCCTGGCAGGGCGGTGAAGACCCAGTACTTC. Protein product: CASSPPGRAVKTQYF. The chain uses TRBV7-8 and TRBJ2-5; possibly TRBD1 for D (5 bases). The V end was cut by 5 bases, the J end by 6 bases, with 19 bases between. This CDR3 comprises 15 residues. Germline lookup yields CDR1 SGHVS and CDR2 FQNEAQ.

This clone has a handful of counts. The J gene is TRBJ2-7, the V gene TRBV5-8; 7 bases agree with TRBD1. The V gene's germline CDR1 is SGHTS and CDR2 YDEGEE. The CDR3 has 16 residues. V shed 4 bases and J 0 bases; nucleotides not matched to a gene: 10. The CDR3 DNA reads as TGTGCCAGCAGCACCCGGGACAGTACCAGCTCCTACGAGCAGTACTTC. Protein: CASSTRDSTSSYEQYF.

The CDR3 nucleotides read TGTGCCAGCAGTCCAGACAGGGACTCACCCCTCCACTTT. It specifies CASSPDRDSPLHF. V is TRBV7-2 and J is TRBJ1-6, with 7 bases aligning to TRBD1. V was pared by 6 bases and J by 10 bases, with 6 bases of the junction left unmatched. This CDR3 comprises 13 residues. The germline V gene encodes CDR1 SGHTA and CDR2 FQGNSA.

The chain couples TRBV7-9 to TRBJ2-4; D might be TRBD1 or TRBD2, each matching 5 bases. Germline V gene sequence: CDR1 SEHNR, CDR2 FQNEAQ (reference sequence). V was cut by 3 bases and J by 5 bases, with 11 bases left in between. This CDR3 contains 14 residues. The CDR3 sequence is CASSLIGDQNIQYF. Written as DNA, the CDR3 is TGTGCCAGCAGCTTGATAGGGGACCAAAACATTCAGTACTTC.